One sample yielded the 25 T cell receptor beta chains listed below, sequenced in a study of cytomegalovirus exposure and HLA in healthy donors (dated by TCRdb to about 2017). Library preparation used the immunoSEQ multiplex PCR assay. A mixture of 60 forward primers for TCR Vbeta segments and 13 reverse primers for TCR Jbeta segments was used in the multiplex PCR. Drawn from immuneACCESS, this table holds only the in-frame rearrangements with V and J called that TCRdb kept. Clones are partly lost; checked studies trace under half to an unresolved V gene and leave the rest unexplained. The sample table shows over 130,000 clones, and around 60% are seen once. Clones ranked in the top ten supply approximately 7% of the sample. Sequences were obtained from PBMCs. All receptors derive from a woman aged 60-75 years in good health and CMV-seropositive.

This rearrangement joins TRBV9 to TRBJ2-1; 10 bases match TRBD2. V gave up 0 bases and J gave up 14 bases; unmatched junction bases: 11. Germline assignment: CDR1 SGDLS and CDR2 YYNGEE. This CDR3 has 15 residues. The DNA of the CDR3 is TGTGCCAGCAGCGTAGGGGTGTCAGCGGGAGGGCCGAAGTTCTTC. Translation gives CASSVGVSAGGPKFF.

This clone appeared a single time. The CDR3 nucleotides are TGCGCCAGCAGCTGGGGGGGTGGTACCTACGAGCAGTACTTC. This translates into CASSWGGGTYEQYF. The V and J genes are TRBV5-1 and TRBJ2-7, with TRBD2 matching over 7 bases. The CDR3 has 14 amino acids. Germline V lookup: CDR1 SGHRS, CDR2 YFSETQ. Trimming took 3 bases from V and 2 from J; bases not matched to a gene: 5.

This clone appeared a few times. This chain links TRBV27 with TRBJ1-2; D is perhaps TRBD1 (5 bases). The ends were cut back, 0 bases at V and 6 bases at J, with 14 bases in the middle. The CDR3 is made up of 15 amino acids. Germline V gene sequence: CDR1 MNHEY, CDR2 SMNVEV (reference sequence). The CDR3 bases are TGTGCCAGCAGTTTATCGTCAGGGATGGTACATGGCTACACCTTC. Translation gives CASSLSSGMVHGYTF.

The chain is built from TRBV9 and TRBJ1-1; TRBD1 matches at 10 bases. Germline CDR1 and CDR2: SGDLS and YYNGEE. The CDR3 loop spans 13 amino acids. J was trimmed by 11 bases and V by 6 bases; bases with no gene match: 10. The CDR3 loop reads CASMGQGTGRAFF. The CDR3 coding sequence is TGTGCCAGCATGGGACAGGGGACCGGTCGGGCTTTCTTT.

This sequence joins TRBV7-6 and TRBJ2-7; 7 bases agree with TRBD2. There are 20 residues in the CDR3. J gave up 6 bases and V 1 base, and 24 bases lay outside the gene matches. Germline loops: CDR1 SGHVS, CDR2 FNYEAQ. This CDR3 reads CASSLVIGGSVPTTLLEQYF. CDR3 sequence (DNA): TGTGCCAGCAGCTTAGTTATTGGCGGGAGCGTTCCGACGACCTTGCTCGAGCAGTACTTC. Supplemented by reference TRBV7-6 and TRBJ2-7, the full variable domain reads GAGVSQSPRYKVTKRGQDVALRCDPISGHVSLYWYRQALGQGPEFLTYFNYEAQQDKSGLPNDRFSAERPEGSISTLTIQRTEQRDSAMYRCASSLVIGGSVPTTLLEQYFGPGTRLTVT.

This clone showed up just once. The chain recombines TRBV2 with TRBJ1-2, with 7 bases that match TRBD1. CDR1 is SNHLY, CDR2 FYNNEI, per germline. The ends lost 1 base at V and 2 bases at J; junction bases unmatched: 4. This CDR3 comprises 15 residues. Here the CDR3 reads CASSEGTGENYGYTF. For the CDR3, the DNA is TGTGCCAGCAGTGAAGGCACAGGGGAAAACTATGGCTACACCTTC.

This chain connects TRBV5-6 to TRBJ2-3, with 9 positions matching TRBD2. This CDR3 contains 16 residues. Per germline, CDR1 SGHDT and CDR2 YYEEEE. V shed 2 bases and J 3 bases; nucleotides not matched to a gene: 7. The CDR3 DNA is TGTGCCAGCAGCTTACAGATGAGCGGGAGGACAGATACGCAGTATTTT. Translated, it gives CASSLQMSGRTDTQYF.

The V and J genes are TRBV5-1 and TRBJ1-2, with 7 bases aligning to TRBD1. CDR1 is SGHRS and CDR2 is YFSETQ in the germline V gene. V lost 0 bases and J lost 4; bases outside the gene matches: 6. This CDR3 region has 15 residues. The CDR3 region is CASSLDFGQVYGYTF. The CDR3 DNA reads TGCGCCAGCAGCTTGGACTTCGGACAGGTCTATGGCTACACCTTC.

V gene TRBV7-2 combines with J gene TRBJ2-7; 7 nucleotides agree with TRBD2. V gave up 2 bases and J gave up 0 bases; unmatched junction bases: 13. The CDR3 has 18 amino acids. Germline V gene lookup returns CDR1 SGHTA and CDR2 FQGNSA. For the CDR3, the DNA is TGTGCCAGCAGCTTATCGGGGGAGGGTGATGGGAACTCCTACGAGCAGTACTTC. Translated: CASSLSGEGDGNSYEQYF.

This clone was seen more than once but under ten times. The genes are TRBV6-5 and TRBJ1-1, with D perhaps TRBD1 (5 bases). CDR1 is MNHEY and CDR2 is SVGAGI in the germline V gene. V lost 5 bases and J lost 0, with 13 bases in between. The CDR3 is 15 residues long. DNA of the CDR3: TGTGCCAGCAGTGTCATCGACAGCGTGAACACTGAAGCTTTCTTT. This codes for CASSVIDSVNTEAFF.

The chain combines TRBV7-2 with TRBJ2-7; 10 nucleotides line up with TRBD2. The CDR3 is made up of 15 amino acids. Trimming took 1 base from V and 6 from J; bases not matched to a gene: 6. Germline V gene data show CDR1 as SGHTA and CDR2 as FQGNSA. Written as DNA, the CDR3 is TGTGCCAGCAGCTTAGACAGCGGGAGGGCATCCGAGCAGTACTTC. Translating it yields CASSLDSGRASEQYF.

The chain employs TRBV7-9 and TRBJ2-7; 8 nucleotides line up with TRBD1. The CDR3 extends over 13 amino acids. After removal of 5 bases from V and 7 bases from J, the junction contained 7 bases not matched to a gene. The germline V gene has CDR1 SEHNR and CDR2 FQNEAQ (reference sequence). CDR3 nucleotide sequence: TGTGCCAGCAGCCAACAGGGGGGTGGGGAGCAGTACTTC. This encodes CASSQQGGGEQYF.

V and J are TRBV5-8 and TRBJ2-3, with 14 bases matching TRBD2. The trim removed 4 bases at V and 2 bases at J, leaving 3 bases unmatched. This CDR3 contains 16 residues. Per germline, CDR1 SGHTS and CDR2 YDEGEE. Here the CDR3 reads CASSKGLAGATDTQYF. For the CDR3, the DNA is TGTGCCAGCAGCAAGGGACTAGCGGGGGCCACAGATACGCAGTATTTT.

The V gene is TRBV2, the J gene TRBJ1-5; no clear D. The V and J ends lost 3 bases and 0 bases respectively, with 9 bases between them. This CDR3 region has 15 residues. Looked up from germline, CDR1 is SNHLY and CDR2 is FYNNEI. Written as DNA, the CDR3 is TGTGCCAGCAGTGACCCAGGCCATAGCAATCAGCCCCAGCATTTT. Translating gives CASSDPGHSNQPQHF. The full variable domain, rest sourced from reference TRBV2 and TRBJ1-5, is EPEVTQTPSHQVTQMGQEVILRCVPISNHLYFYWYRQILGQKVEFLVSFYNNEISEKSEIFDDQFSVERPDGSNFTLKIRSTKLEDSAMYFCASSDPGHSNQPQHFGDGTRLSIL.

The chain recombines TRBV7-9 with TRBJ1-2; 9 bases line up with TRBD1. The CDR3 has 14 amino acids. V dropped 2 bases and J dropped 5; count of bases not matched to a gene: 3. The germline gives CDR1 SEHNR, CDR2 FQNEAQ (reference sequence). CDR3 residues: CASSLSGTGYGYTF. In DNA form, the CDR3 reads TGTGCCAGCAGCTTATCGGGGACAGGGTATGGCTACACCTTC.

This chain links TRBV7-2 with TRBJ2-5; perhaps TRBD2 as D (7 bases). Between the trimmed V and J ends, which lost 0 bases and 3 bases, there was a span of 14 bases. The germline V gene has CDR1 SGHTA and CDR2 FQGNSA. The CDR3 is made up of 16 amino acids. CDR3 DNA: TGTGCCAGCAGCTTAGCCCCCGGGGGGCGGGAAGAGACCCAGTACTTC. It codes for CASSLAPGGREETQYF. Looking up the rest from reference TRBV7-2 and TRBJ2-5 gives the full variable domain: GAGVSQSPSNKVTEKGKDVELRCDPISGHTALYWYRQSLGQGLEFLIYFQGNSAPDKSGLPSDRFSAERTGGSVSTLTIQRTQQEDSAVYLCASSLAPGGREETQYFGPGTRLLVL.

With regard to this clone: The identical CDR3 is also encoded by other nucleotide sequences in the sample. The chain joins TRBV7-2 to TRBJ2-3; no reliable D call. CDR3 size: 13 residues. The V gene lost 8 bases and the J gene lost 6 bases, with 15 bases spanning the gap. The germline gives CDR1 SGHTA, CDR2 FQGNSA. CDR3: CASSDLSLDTQYF. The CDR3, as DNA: TGTGCCAGCTCCGATTTGAGTCTGGATACGCAGTATTTT. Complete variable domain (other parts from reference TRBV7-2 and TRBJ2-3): GAGVSQSPSNKVTEKGKDVELRCDPISGHTALYWYRQSLGQGLEFLIYFQGNSAPDKSGLPSDRFSAERTGGSVSTLTIQRTQQEDSAVYLCASSDLSLDTQYFGPGTRLTVL.

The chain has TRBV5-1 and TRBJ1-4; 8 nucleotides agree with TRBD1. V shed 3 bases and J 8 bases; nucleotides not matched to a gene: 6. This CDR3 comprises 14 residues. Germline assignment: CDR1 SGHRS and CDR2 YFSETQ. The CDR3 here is CASSSSGGVEKLFF. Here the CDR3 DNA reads TGCGCCAGCAGCTCCTCAGGGGGCGTCGAAAAACTGTTTTTT.

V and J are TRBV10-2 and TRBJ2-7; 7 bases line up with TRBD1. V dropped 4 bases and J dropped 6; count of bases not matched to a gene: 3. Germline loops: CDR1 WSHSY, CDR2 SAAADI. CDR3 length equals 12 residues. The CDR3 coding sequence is TGCGCCAGCAGTGGAAGGGGGCGCGAGCAGTACTTC. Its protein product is CASSGRGREQYF.

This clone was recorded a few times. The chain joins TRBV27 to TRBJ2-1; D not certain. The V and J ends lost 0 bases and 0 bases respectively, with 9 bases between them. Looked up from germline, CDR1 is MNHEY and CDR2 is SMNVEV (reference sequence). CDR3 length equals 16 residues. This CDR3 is CASSLSGSSSYNEQFF. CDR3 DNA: TGTGCCAGCAGTTTATCTGGTTCGAGCTCCTACAATGAGCAGTTCTTC.

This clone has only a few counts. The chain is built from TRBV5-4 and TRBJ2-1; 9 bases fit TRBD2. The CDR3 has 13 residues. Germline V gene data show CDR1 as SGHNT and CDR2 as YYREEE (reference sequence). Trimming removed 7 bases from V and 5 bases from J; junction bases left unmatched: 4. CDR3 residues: CASGWTSDNEQFF. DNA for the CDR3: TGTGCCAGCGGATGGACTAGCGACAATGAGCAGTTCTTC.

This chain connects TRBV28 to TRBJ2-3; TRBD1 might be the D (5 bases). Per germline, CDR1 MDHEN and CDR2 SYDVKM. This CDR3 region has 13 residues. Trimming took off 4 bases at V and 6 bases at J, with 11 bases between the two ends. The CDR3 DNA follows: TGTGCCAGCAGTTCAGGGATACTGGATACGCAGTATTTT. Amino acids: CASSSGILDTQYF. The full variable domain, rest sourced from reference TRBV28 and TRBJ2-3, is DVKVTQSSRYLVKRTGEKVFLECVQDMDHENMFWYRQDPGLGLRLIYFSYDVKMKEKGDIPEGYSVSREKKERFSLILESASTNQTSMYLCASSSGILDTQYFGPGTRLTVL.

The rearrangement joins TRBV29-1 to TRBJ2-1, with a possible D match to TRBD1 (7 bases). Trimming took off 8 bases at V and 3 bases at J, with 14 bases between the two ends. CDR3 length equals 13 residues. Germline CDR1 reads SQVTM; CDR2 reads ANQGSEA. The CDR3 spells CSSRGRDYNEQFF. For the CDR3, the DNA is TGCAGCTCGAGGGGGCGGGACTACAATGAGCAGTTCTTC.

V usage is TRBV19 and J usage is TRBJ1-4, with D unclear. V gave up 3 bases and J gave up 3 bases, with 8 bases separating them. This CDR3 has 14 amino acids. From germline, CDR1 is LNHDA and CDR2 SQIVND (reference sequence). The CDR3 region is CASSISSANEKLFF. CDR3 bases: TGTGCCAGTAGTATCAGTTCAGCTAATGAAAAACTGTTTTTT.

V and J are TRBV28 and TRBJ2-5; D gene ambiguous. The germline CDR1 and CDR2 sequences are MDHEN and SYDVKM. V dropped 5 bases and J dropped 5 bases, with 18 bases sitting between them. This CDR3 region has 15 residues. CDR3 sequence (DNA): TGTGCCAGCAGTCCTAGTGGTAGGTCGTGGGAGACCCAGTACTTC. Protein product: CASSPSGRSWETQYF. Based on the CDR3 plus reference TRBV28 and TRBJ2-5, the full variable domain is DVKVTQSSRYLVKRTGEKVFLECVQDMDHENMFWYRQDPGLGLRLIYFSYDVKMKEKGDIPEGYSVSREKKERFSLILESASTNQTSMYLCASSPSGRSWETQYFGPGTRLLVL.